This is a list of T cell receptor beta chains from one sample in a study of blood T cell repertoires in COVID-19. Libraries were prepared by immunoSEQ multiplex PCR; TCRdb keeps only in-frame clonotypes and omits some of them. The sample lists 130,000 or so clones; 60% to 85% were seen once. The sequencing sample was made of peripheral blood. These receptors all come from a man in his forties or fifties with acute or convalescent COVID-19. The CDR3 runs from the conserved cysteine through the conserved F or W. A D gene is named only where the DNA matches it firmly. A row's size may be missing; if present it is once, few, many or a size class.

clone_size: few
d_call: TRBD1
v_call: TRBV19
j_call: TRBJ2-2
cdr3_nt: TGTGCCAGTACGTACTCCAGGGGGCGTACCGGGGAGCTGTTTTTT
cdr3_aa: CASTYSRGRTGELFF

clone_size: few
d_call: -
v_call: TRBV7-2
j_call: TRBJ2-6
cdr3_nt: TGTGCCAGCAGCTTACAGGGAAAAGCTGGGGCCAACGTCCTGACTTTC
cdr3_aa: CASSLQGKAGANVLTF

clone_size: -
d_call: -
v_call: TRBV5-8
j_call: TRBJ1-1
cdr3_nt: TGTGCCAGCAGTGGGCGGGGGGAAGCTTTCTTT
cdr3_aa: CASSGRGEAFF

clone_size: -
d_call: TRBD1
v_call: TRBV5-1
j_call: TRBJ2-3
cdr3_nt: TGCGCCAGCAGCTTGGGGCAGGGGGCTCGGGTTACGCAGTATTTT
cdr3_aa: CASSLGQGARVTQYF

clone_size: -
d_call: TRBD2
v_call: TRBV9
j_call: TRBJ2-1
cdr3_nt: TGTGCCAGCAGCGTAGTGAGCGGGGGGGAGCAGTTCTTC
cdr3_aa: CASSVVSGGEQFF

clone_size: -
d_call: -
v_call: TRBV19
j_call: TRBJ2-1
cdr3_nt: TGTGCCAGTAGTATAGCGGTCAACTACAATGAGCAGTTCTTC
cdr3_aa: CASSIAVNYNEQFF

clone_size: -
d_call: -
v_call: TRBV9
j_call: TRBJ1-2
cdr3_nt: TGTGCCAGCAGCGTAGCCCTCCGATCGGAGATCTATGGCTACACCTTC
cdr3_aa: CASSVALRSEIYGYTF

clone_size: -
d_call: -
v_call: TRBV27
j_call: TRBJ1-5
cdr3_nt: TGTGCCAGCAGAGGGGAACGGTATAGCAATCAGCCCCAGCATTTT
cdr3_aa: CASRGERYSNQPQHF

clone_size: -
d_call: -
v_call: TRBV2
j_call: TRBJ1-5
cdr3_nt: TGTGCCAGCAGTGAAGACAGGGTCGGGGTATATGAGAAGCCCCAGCATTTT
cdr3_aa: CASSEDRVGVYEKPQHF

clone_size: -
d_call: TRBD2
v_call: TRBV3-1/TRBV3-2
j_call: TRBJ2-1
cdr3_nt: TGTGCCAGCAGCCAAAGCGGGGGGGCTTCCTACAATGAGCAGTTCTTC
cdr3_aa: CASSQSGGASYNEQFF

clone_size: -
d_call: TRBD1
v_call: TRBV28
j_call: TRBJ1-2
cdr3_nt: TGTGCCAGCAGCGACGGGGGACAGGTCTATGGCTACACCTTC
cdr3_aa: CASSDGGQVYGYTF

clone_size: once
d_call: -
v_call: TRBV19
j_call: TRBJ1-5
cdr3_nt: TGTGCCAGCGCCTTAGGGGTTAGCAATCAGCCCCAGCATTTT
cdr3_aa: CASALGVSNQPQHF

clone_size: -
d_call: -
v_call: TRBV20-1
j_call: TRBJ2-5
cdr3_nt: TGCAGTGCTAGTGATAGCCTGGAGACCCAGTACTTC
cdr3_aa: CSASDSLETQYF

clone_size: -
d_call: -
v_call: TRBV5-6
j_call: TRBJ2-7
cdr3_nt: TGTGCCAGCAGCTTCTATTTTTCCGAGCAGTACTTC
cdr3_aa: CASSFYFSEQYF

clone_size: few
d_call: TRBD1
v_call: TRBV30
j_call: TRBJ1-5
cdr3_nt: TGTGCCTGGATTGACAGGGATAGCAATCAGCCCCAGCATTTT
cdr3_aa: CAWIDRDSNQPQHF

clone_size: -
d_call: -
v_call: TRBV5-6
j_call: TRBJ1-5
cdr3_nt: TGTGCCAGCAGCTTGGCAGGGGCGAGGCAGCCCCAGCATTTT
cdr3_aa: CASSLAGARQPQHF

clone_size: -
d_call: TRBD1
v_call: TRBV5-1
j_call: TRBJ1-3
cdr3_nt: TGCGCCAGCAGCCTGGGACAGAGCTCTGGAAACACCATATATTTT
cdr3_aa: CASSLGQSSGNTIYF

clone_size: -
d_call: -
v_call: TRBV9
j_call: TRBJ1-5
cdr3_nt: TGTGCCAGCAGCGTGGACAGCGATCAGCCCCAGCATTTT
cdr3_aa: CASSVDSDQPQHF

clone_size: -
d_call: -
v_call: TRBV30
j_call: TRBJ1-1
cdr3_nt: TGTGCCTGGGGGGGCTGGGGCACTGAAGCTTTCTTT
cdr3_aa: CAWGGWGTEAFF

clone_size: -
d_call: TRBD1
v_call: TRBV19
j_call: TRBJ2-2
cdr3_nt: TGTGCCAGTAGCACCCGACAGGGTTACACCGGGGAGCTGTTTTTT
cdr3_aa: CASSTRQGYTGELFF

clone_size: -
d_call: TRBD1
v_call: TRBV5-5
j_call: TRBJ1-2
cdr3_nt: TGTGCCAGCAGCTTGGGGACAGGTTCAGATGGCTACACCTTC
cdr3_aa: CASSLGTGSDGYTF

clone_size: -
d_call: -
v_call: TRBV7-8
j_call: TRBJ1-2
cdr3_nt: TGTGCCAGCAGCCCTACGACAACCCCTAACTATGGCTACACCTTC
cdr3_aa: CASSPTTTPNYGYTF